The present TCR beta chain was sequenced within a study of shared T cell receptors in the human thymus (dated by TCRdb to the early 2020s). Context from the whole study: The study examined how self-reactive, shared T-cell receptor alpha chains are generated in the human thymus.

In the germline V gene, CDR1 corresponds to ENHRY and CDR2 to SYGVKD. V is pared back by 10 bases and J by 0 bases, with 18 bases lying between the germline termini. Taken from cysteine to phenylalanine, the CDR3 has 15 residues. The kept DNA is CDR3 alone, 45 bases in frame from the first base. The receptor library was made with the immunoSEQ multiplex PCR assay. The table was pulled from immuneACCESS by TCRdb, which kept in-frame rearrangements only. Such tables lose some clones; where checked, under half of the loss comes from unresolved V genes, and the rest has no known cause. In all, the sample holds 720,000 or so clones, and 80% to 90% of those were seen once. Together, the top ten hold 0.0095% to 0.011% of the sample. Turning to this clone: The target of this receptor is not known. No base quality values were provided; no much bigger clone lies one nucleotide off.

The same sample was also used in a study of human thymus T cells. The second investigation adds: Immunologically healthy infants undergoing open corrective cardiac surgery for congenital heart defects in Finland were used as donors. Thymus tissue was collected as surgical resects that were removed during corrective cardiac surgery. V and J gene segment usage appeared biased in both thymic and peripheral blood repertoires. According to the related research, thymic TCR repertoires were highly overlapping among unrelated individuals. The study characterized TCR alpha and beta repertoires from eight infant thymus samples and a few related peripheral blood samples. Donor ages ranged from roughly 7 to 244 days, and the cohort comprised about six male and a couple of female infants. After being mechanically released from the tissue, thymocytes were kept at -70 degrees C in pellets of about 8.5-30 million cells. Genomic DNA was extracted from frozen cell pellets with a QIAsymphony instrument. Using the immunoSEQ multiplex PCR assay, the TCRB and TCRAD loci were amplified from a standardized quantity of quality-controlled genomic DNA. The amplicons covered the V(D)J region and were long enough to include the CDR3 and to identify the V and J genes. Through the commercial immunoSEQ service, the amplicons were sequenced on an Illumina platform. Primer bias and sequencing errors were corrected as previously described, and TCRAD and TCRB definitions were based on the IMGT database. Repertoires were analysed with immunoSEQ Analyzer 3.0 and VDJTools, covering basic statistics, V/J segment usage, diversity estimates, rarefaction and pairwise overlap. To estimate diversity, the Chao1, ChaoE, Efron-Thisted, Shannon and inverse Simpson indices were applied, and diversity was also estimated on datasets down-sampled to the smallest sample. Repertoire overlap was assessed by strict matching of CDR3 nucleotide sequence, V gene and J gene, and clustering was done by Jaccard-based multidimensional scaling. On average, roughly 890,000 unique TCRB clonotypes were obtained from thymus samples, compared with approximately 84,000 from blood samples.

The material sequenced was thymocytes. The clonotype comes from a girl less than two years old with a congenital heart defect. Donor details come from another sample of the same person, matched by shared clones. This sequence uses TRBV10-3 and TRBJ1-2; the D gene lacks a confident call. The nucleotide sequence reads as follows: TGTGCCACCGCTCGTACGACACAAACTAACTATGGCTACACCTTC. It translates to CATARTTQTNYGYTF.